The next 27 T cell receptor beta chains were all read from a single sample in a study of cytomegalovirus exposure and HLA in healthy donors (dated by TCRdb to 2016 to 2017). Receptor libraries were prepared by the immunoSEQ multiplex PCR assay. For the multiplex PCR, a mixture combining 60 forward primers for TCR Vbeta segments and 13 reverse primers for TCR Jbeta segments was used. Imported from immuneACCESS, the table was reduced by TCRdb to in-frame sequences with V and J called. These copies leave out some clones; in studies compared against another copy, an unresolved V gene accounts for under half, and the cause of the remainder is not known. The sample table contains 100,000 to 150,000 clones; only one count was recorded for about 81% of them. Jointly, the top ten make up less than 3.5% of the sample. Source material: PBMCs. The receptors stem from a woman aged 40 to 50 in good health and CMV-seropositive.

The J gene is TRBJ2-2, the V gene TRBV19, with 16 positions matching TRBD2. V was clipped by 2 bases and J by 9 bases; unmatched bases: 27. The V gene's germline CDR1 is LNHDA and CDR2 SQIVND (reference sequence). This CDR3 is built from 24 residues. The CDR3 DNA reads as TGTGCCAGTAGTATAACCGACGGAGCCGGGACTAGCGGGAGGGTTGCCTCATTGCGAAGGGAGCTGTTTTTT. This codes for CASSITDGAGTSGRVASLRRELFF.

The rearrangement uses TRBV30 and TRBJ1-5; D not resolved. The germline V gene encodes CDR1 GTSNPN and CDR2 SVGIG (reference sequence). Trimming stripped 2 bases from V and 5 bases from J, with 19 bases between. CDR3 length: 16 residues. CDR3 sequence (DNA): TGTGCCTGGAGTCCAGCTAGAATATGGAGGGATCAGCCCCAGCATTTT. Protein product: CAWSPARIWRDQPQHF.

Here the CDR3 reads CASSILAGGITDTQYF. Written as DNA, the CDR3 is TGTGCCAGCAGCATTCTAGCGGGGGGTATCACAGATACGCAGTATTTT. The chain couples TRBV5-8 to TRBJ2-3, with TRBD2 identical over 11 bases. V dropped 4 bases and J dropped 2; count of bases not matched to a gene: 6. Germline lookup yields CDR1 SGHTS and CDR2 YDEGEE. The CDR3 length is 16 residues.

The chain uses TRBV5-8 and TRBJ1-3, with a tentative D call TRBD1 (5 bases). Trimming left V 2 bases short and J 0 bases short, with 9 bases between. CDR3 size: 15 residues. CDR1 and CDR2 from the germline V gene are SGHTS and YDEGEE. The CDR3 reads CASSFDRFSGNTIYF. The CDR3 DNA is TGTGCCAGCAGCTTCGACAGATTCTCTGGAAACACCATATATTTT.

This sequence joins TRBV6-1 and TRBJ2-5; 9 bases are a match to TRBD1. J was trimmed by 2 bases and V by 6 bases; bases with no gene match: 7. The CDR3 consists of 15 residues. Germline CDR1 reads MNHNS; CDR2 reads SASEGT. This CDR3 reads CASSPTGGLQETQYF. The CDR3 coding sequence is TGTGCCAGCAGCCCCACAGGGGGCCTACAAGAGACCCAGTACTTC.

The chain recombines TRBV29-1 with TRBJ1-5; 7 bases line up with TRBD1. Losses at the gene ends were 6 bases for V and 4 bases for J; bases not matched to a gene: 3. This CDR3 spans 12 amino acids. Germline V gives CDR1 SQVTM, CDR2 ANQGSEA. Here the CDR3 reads CSVLTGNQPQHF. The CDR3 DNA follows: TGCAGCGTGCTGACAGGGAATCAGCCCCAGCATTTT.

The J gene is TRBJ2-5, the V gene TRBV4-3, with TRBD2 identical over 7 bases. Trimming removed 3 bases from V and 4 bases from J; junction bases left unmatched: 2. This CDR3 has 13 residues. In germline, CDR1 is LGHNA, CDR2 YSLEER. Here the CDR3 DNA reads TGCGCCAGCAGCCAGGGCGGGGGAGAGACCCAGTACTTC. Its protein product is CASSQGGGETQYF.

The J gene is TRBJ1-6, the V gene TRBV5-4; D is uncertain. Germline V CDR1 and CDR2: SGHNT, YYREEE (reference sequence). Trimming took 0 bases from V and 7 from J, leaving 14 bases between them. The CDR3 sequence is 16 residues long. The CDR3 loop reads CASSLGGLSGNSPLHF. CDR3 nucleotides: TGTGCCAGCAGCTTGGGAGGGCTCTCCGGGAATTCACCCCTCCACTTT.

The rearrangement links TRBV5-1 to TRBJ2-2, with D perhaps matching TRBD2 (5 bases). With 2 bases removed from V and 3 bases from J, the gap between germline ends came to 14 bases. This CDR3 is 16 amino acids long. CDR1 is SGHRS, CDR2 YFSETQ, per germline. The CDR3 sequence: CASSFPGTSHTGELFF. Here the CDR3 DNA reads TGCGCCAGCAGCTTCCCGGGAACGTCTCACACCGGGGAGCTGTTTTTT.

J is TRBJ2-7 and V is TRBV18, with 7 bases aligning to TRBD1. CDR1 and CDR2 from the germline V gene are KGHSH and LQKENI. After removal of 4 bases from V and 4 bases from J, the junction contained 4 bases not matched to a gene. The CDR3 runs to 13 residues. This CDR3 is CASSQRQGYEQYF. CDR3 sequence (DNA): TGTGCCAGCTCACAGAGACAGGGTTACGAGCAGTACTTC.

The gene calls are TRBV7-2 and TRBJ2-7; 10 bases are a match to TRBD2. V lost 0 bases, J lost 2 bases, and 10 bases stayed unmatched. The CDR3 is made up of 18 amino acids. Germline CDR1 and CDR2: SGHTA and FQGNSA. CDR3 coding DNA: TGTGCCAGCAGCTTAGCGGTGATCCTAGCGGGAGTACCCTACGAGCAGTACTTC. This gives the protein CASSLAVILAGVPYEQYF.

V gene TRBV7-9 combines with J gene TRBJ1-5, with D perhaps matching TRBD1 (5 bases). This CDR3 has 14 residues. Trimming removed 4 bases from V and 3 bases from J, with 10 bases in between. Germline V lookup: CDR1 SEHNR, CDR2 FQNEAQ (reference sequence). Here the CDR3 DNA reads TGTGCCAGCAGCTCAGGGTCCCACAATCAGCCCCAGCATTTT. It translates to CASSSGSHNQPQHF.

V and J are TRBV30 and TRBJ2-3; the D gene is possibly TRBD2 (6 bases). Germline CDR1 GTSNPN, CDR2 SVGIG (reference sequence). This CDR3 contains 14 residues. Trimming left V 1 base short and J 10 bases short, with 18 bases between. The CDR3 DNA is TGTGCCTGGAGTGAAGGTGGGACGGGACTCCCGCAGTATTTT. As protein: CAWSEGGTGLPQYF.

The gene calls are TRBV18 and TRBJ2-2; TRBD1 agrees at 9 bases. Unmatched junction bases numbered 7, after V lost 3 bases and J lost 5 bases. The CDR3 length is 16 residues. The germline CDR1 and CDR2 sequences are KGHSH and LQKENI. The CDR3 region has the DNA TGTGCCAGCTCACCGACGACAGGGGGAAATACCGGGGAGCTGTTTTTT. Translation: CASSPTTGGNTGELFF.

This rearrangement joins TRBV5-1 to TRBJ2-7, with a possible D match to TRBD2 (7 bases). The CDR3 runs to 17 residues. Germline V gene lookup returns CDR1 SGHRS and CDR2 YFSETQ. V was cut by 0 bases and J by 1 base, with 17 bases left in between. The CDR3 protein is CASSLARGRGYSYEQYF. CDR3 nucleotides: TGCGCCAGCAGCTTGGCCCGGGGGCGGGGGTATTCCTACGAGCAGTACTTC. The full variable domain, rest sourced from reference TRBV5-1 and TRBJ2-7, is KAGVTQTPRYLIKTRGQQVTLSCSPISGHRSVSWYQQTPGQGLQFLFEYFSETQRNKGNFPGRFSGRQFSNSRSEMNVSTLELGDSALYLCASSLARGRGYSYEQYFGPGTRLTVT.

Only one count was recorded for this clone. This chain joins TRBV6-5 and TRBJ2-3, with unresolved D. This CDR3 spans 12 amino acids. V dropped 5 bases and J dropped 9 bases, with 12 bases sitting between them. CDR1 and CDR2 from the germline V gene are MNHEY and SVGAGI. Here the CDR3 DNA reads TGTGCCAGCAGTGGAGTTCGCGAAACGCAGTATTTT. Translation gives CASSGVRETQYF.

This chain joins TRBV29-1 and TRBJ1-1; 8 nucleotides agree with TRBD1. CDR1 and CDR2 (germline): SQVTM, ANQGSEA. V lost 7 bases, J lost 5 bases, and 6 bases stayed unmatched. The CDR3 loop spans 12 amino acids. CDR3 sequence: CSGGQGLTEAFF. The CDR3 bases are TGCAGCGGTGGACAGGGACTGACTGAAGCTTTCTTT.

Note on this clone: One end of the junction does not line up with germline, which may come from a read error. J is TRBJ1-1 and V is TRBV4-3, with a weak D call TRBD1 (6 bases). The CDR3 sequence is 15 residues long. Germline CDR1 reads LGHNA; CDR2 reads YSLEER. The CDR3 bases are TGCGCCGGCAGCCAAGATAGGGGCAGGGGCCAGCAAGCTTTCTTT. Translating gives CAGSQDRGRGQQAFF.

The chain's CDR3 is CASSLVTDNQPQHF. DNA of the CDR3: TGTGCCAGCAGCTTAGTAACAGACAATCAGCCCCAGCATTTT. The chain uses TRBV7-2 and TRBJ1-5, with unresolved D. The germline gives CDR1 SGHTA, CDR2 FQGNSA. V lost 1 base and J 3 bases, leaving 7 bases between the germline ends. The length of the CDR3 is 14 residues.

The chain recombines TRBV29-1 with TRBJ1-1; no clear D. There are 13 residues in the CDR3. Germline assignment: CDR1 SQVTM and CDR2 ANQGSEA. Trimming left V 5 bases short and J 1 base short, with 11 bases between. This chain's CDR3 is CSVTLHENTEAFF. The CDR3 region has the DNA TGCAGCGTTACCTTACATGAGAACACTGAAGCTTTCTTT. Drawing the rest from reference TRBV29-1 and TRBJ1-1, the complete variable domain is SAVISQKPSRDICQRGTSLTIQCQVDSQVTMMFWYRQQPGQSLTLIATANQGSEATYESGFVIDKFPISRPNLTFSTLTVSNMSPEDSSIYLCSVTLHENTEAFFGQGTRLTVV.

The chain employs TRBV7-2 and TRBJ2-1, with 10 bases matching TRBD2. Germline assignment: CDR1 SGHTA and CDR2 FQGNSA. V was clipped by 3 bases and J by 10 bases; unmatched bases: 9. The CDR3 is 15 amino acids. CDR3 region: CASSLRGLAEKEQFF. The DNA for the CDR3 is TGTGCCAGCAGCTTGCGAGGACTAGCGGAAAAAGAGCAGTTCTTC. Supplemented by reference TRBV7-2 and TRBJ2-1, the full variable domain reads GAGVSQSPSNKVTEKGKDVELRCDPISGHTALYWYRQSLGQGLEFLIYFQGNSAPDKSGLPSDRFSAERTGGSVSTLTIQRTQQEDSAVYLCASSLRGLAEKEQFFGPGTRLTVL.

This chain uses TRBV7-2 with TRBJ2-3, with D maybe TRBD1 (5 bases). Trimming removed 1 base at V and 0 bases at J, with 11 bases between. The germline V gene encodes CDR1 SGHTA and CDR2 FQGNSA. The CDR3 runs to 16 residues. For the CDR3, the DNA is TGTGCCAGCAGCTTAGGGGGCAGCCCTAGCACAGATACGCAGTATTTT. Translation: CASSLGGSPSTDTQYF.

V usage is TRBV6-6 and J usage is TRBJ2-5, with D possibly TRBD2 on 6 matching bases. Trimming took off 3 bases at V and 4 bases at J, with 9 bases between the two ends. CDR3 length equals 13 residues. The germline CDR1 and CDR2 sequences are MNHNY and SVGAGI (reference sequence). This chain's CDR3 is CASSYGGGETQYF. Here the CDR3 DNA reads TGTGCCAGCAGTTATGGGGGAGGAGAGACCCAGTACTTC.

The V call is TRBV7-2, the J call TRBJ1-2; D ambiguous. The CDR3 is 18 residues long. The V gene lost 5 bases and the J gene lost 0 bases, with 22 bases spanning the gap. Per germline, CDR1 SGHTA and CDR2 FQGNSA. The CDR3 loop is CASSQETRVSLTNYGYTF. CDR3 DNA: TGTGCCAGCAGCCAAGAGACTCGAGTCAGCTTAACTAACTATGGCTACACCTTC.

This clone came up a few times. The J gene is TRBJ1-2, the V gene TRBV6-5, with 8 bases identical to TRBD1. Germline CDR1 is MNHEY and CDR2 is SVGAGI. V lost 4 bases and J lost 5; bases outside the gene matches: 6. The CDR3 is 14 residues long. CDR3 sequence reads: CASSSDRGGYGYTF. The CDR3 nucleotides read TGTGCCAGCAGTTCCGACAGGGGTGGTTATGGCTACACCTTC.

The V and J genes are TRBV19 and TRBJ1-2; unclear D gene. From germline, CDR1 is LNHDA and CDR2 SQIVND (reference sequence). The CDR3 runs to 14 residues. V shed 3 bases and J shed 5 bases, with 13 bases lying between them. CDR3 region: CASSIIGVGYGYTF. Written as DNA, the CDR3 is TGTGCCAGTAGTATCATAGGAGTCGGGTATGGCTACACCTTC.

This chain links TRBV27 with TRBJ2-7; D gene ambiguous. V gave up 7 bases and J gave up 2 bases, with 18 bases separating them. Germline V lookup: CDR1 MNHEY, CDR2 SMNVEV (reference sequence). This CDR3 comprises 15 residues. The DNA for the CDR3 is TGTGCCAGCACCTCCACTGGGCTAAGTACCTACGAGCAGTACTTC. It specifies CASTSTGLSTYEQYF.